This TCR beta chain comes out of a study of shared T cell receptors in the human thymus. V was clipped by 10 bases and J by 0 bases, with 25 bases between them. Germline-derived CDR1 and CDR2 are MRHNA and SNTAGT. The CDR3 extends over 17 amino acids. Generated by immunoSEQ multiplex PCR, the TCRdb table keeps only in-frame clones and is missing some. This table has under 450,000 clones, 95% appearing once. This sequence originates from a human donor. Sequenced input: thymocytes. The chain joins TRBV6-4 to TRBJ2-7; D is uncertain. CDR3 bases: TGTGCCACCCTTCCGGAGAGGCTGTGGTACAGCTCCTACGAGCAGTACTTC. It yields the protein CATLPERLWYSSYEQYF.